A selection of T cell receptor beta chains follows, all from one sample in a study of cytomegalovirus exposure and HLA in healthy donors. Using immunoSEQ multiplex PCR, the repertoire was profiled, and TCRdb retains in-frame clones only, with some absent. The sample consists of around 70,000 clones, about 93% of them appearing once. Sequenced sample: PBMCs. All receptors come from a man aged 18 to 30 in good health and CMV-seropositive. CDR3s include the opening cysteine and the closing phenylalanine or tryptophan. D genes are given only for firm matches. The size entry is marked missing in some rows and otherwise reads once, few, many or a size class.

v_gene,abundance,d_gene,j_gene,CDR3aa,CDR3nt
TRBV6-6,NA,NA,TRBJ1-2,CASAAGGGYTF,TGTGCCAGCGCAGCGGGTGGCGGCTACACCTTC
TRBV9,NA,TRBD2,TRBJ2-1,CASSARLAAYNEQFF,TGTGCCAGCAGCGCCAGACTAGCAGCCTACAATGAGCAGTTCTTC
TRBV6-5,NA,TRBD1,TRBJ1-2,CASRDHGTGAYGYTF,TGTGCCAGCAGGGACCACGGGACAGGGGCCTATGGCTACACCTTC
TRBV10-1,once,TRBD1,TRBJ1-5,CASRTGRNQPQHF,TGCGCCAGCCGGACAGGGCGCAATCAGCCCCAGCATTTT
TRBV5-4,NA,TRBD1,TRBJ1-2,CASSLPGQGGYGYTF,TGTGCCAGCAGCTTACCGGGACAGGGAGGCTATGGCTACACCTTC
TRBV11-3,NA,NA,TRBJ2-7,CASSFSFDEQYF,TGTGCCAGCAGCTTTTCGTTCGACGAGCAGTACTTC
TRBV4-1,NA,TRBD1,TRBJ1-5,CASSQGRTGGYQPQHF,TGCGCCAGCAGCCAGGGGCGAACAGGGGGTTATCAGCCCCAGCATTTT
TRBV11-3,NA,TRBD2,TRBJ2-3,CASNPLIAGVGSDTQYF,TGTGCCAGCAACCCCCTTATAGCGGGAGTTGGTTCGGATACGCAGTATTTT
TRBV30,NA,TRBD2,TRBJ2-3,CAWRLLSGRFADTQYF,TGTGCCTGGAGGCTCCTTAGCGGGAGGTTCGCAGATACGCAGTATTTT
TRBV19,NA,NA,TRBJ2-7,CASSNSGDGDEQYF,TGTGCCAGTAGTAATTCCGGGGATGGGGACGAGCAGTACTTC
TRBV11-2,NA,NA,TRBJ2-7,CASSLGAGSYEQYF,TGTGCCAGCAGCTTAGGAGCGGGCAGCTACGAGCAGTACTTC
TRBV10-3,NA,TRBD1,TRBJ2-7,CAVQGQGNSYEQYF,TGTGCCGTGCAAGGACAGGGAAACTCCTACGAGCAGTACTTC